A single sample is the source of the 8 T cell receptor beta chains below, sequenced in a study of cytomegalovirus exposure and HLA in healthy donors (dated by TCRdb to the late 2010s). To prepare the library, the immunoSEQ multiplex PCR assay was applied. TCRdb took this table from immuneACCESS and kept in-frame rearrangements with V and J called. Such tables lack part of the clones; where checked against another copy, unresolved V genes explain under half of the gap, and the rest is unexplained. The sample contains roughly 120,000 clones, about nine tenths of them found a single time. Around 2% of the sample is in the top ten clones. The sample was PBMCs. These receptors were taken from a woman aged 18-35 years in good health and CMV-seronegative.

The chain is built from TRBV18 and TRBJ1-1; possible D gene TRBD1, 5 bases. With 3 bases removed from V and 1 base from J, the gap between germline ends came to 12 bases. This CDR3 spans 15 amino acids. CDR1 and CDR2 from the germline V gene are KGHSH and LQKENI. The DNA of the CDR3 is TGTGCCAGCTCACCCTTAGGGGTGTCGAACACTGAAGCTTTCTTT. Translation gives CASSPLGVSNTEAFF.

This sequence joins TRBV11-3 and TRBJ2-3, with 9 bases lining up with TRBD1. This CDR3 region has 15 residues. Germline-derived CDR1 and CDR2 are SGHNT and YENEEA. J was trimmed by 6 bases and V by 4 bases; bases with no gene match: 8. In DNA, the CDR3 is TGTGCCAGCAGCTCACGAGGGACAGGGCCCGATACGCAGTATTTT. Protein: CASSSRGTGPDTQYF.

A single count supports this clone. The genes are TRBV27 and TRBJ2-5; D is possibly TRBD2 (6 bases). CDR3 length: 14 residues. The V end was cut by 5 bases, the J end by 2 bases, with 12 bases between. CDR1 is MNHEY, CDR2 SMNVEV, per germline (reference sequence). CDR3 DNA sequence: TGTGCCAGCAGTCCGGGAGTAAGGCAAGAGACCCAGTACTTC. Its translation is CASSPGVRQETQYF.

The chain couples TRBV6-5 to TRBJ1-2, with D perhaps matching TRBD1 (5 bases). V was cut by 2 bases and J by 3 bases, with 13 bases left in between. The CDR3 has 15 residues. Per germline, CDR1 MNHEY and CDR2 SVGAGI. The CDR3 spells CASSYDPGRHYGYTF. DNA for the CDR3: TGTGCCAGCAGTTACGACCCAGGGAGGCACTATGGCTACACCTTC.

The chain links TRBV5-4 to TRBJ2-5; tentatively, D is TRBD2 (5 bases). CDR3 length: 13 residues. CDR1 and CDR2 from the germline V gene are SGHNT and YYREEE (reference sequence). Trimming stripped 0 bases from V and 5 bases from J, with 8 bases between. For the CDR3, the DNA is TGTGCCAGCAGCTTGGCGTGGGAGGAGACCCAGTACTTC. The encoded protein is CASSLAWEETQYF.

V and J are TRBV5-1 and TRBJ1-2; 7 positions agree with TRBD1. The CDR3 runs to 13 residues. Trimming cost V 4 bases and J 4 bases; bases outside gene matches: 4. Germline-derived CDR1 and CDR2 are SGHRS and YFSETQ. The CDR3 region is CASSTQGSYGYTF. As DNA, the CDR3 is TGCGCCAGCAGCACACAGGGGTCCTATGGCTACACCTTC.

The chain employs TRBV5-1 and TRBJ1-1; TRBD1 matches at 10 bases. Germline CDR1 reads SGHRS; CDR2 reads YFSETQ. The CDR3 covers 17 residues. Trimming removed 0 bases from V and 4 bases from J; junction bases left unmatched: 9. CDR3 sequence reads: CASSLGPRQGAGTEAFF. In nucleotides, the CDR3 is TGCGCCAGCAGCTTGGGGCCCCGACAGGGGGCAGGCACTGAAGCTTTCTTT.

The table lists this clone with a count of one. DNA for the CDR3: TGTGCCAGCAGCTTCAGAGCGGGAACAGATACGCAGTATTTT. Protein: CASSFRAGTDTQYF. This chain connects TRBV7-2 to TRBJ2-3; TRBD2 aligns across 7 bases. The CDR3 extends over 14 amino acids. Germline V gives CDR1 SGHTA, CDR2 FQGNSA. V lost 3 bases to trimming and J lost 3 bases; unmatched junction nucleotides: 3.